The source of this T cell receptor beta chain is a study of blood T cells in healthy people across ages. A second PCR of about 7 to 12 cycles used a sample-barcoded 5' primer and a J-beta primer mix. TCRdb itself ran the 5' RACE reads through MiXCR, one entry per CDR3 protein. The table includes about 1 million distinct CDR3 sequences, around 43% detected once. CDR1 and CDR2 from the germline V gene are SGDLS and YYNGEE. J was trimmed by 6 bases and V by 2 bases; bases with no gene match: 15. There are 18 residues in the CDR3. This chain links TRBV9 with TRBJ2-1, with 9 bases lining up with TRBD2. Input material: blood. This TCR was sampled from a woman in her fifties or sixties in good health. Here the CDR3 reads CASSVSSRGGRAVNEQFF. CDR3 sequence (DNA): TGTGCCAGCAGCGTCTCATCCAGGGGCGGGAGGGCCGTCAATGAGCAGTTCTTC. The complete variable domain, with remaining parts taken from reference TRBV9 and TRBJ2-1, reads DSGVTQTPKHLITATGQRVTLRCSPRSGDLSVYWYQQSLDQGLQFLIQYYNGEERAKGNILERFSAQQFPDLHSELNLSSLELGDSALYFCASSVSSRGGRAVNEQFFGPGTRLTVL.